The 13 T cell receptor beta chains below were found in one sample sequenced in a study of blood T cell repertoires in COVID-19. Sequenced by immunoSEQ multiplex PCR; TCRdb stores in-frame clones only, minus some. This sample carries approximately 300,000 clones, around 84% of them seen once, and the ten largest clones take under 2%. Sequenced material: PBMCs or T cells enriched from blood (not recorded which). Receptor source: a young woman who had been exposed to COVID-19.

The genes are TRBV19 and TRBJ2-1, with unresolved D. CDR1 and CDR2 from the germline V gene are LNHDA and SQIVND (reference sequence). V was trimmed by 11 bases and J by 6 bases, leaving 17 bases between them. The CDR3 covers 13 residues. The CDR3 region has the DNA TGTGCCTCTAGTATAAGTGTGGCCAATGAGCAGTTCTTC. Its protein product is CASSISVANEQFF.

The CDR3 bases are TGTGCCATCAGCGATCCGGGACAGACTATGTACGGCTACACCTTC. Encoded protein: CAISDPGQTMYGYTF. This rearrangement joins TRBV10-3 to TRBJ1-2, with 7 nucleotides matching TRBD1. The trim removed 6 bases at V and 8 bases at J, leaving 15 bases unmatched. This CDR3 spans 15 amino acids. Looked up from germline, CDR1 is ENHRY and CDR2 is SYGVKD.

The chain uses TRBV6-5 and TRBJ1-2, with 8 bases that match TRBD1. The germline V gene encodes CDR1 MNHEY and CDR2 SVGAGI. With 6 bases clipped from V and 8 bases from J, the junction kept 11 bases outside the gene matches. This CDR3 spans 14 amino acids. CDR3 coding DNA: TGTGCCAGCAGATCGGGACAGGCCGGGGCCGGCTACACCTTC. Its protein product is CASRSGQAGAGYTF.

The chain carries TRBV3-1 (or the pseudogene TRBV3-2) and TRBJ1-1; maybe TRBD1 (6 bases). V lost 2 bases to trimming and J lost 1 base, with 8 bases between them. In germline, CDR1 is LGHDT, CDR2 YNNKEL (reference sequence). The CDR3 is made up of 14 amino acids. CDR3 nucleotides: TGTGCCAGCAGCCAACCGGGACAGAACACTGAAGCTTTCTTT. Translation gives CASSQPGQNTEAFF.

This clone was picked up a small number of times. The gene calls are TRBV5-1 and TRBJ2-7; 7 nucleotides agree with TRBD1. Germline trimming cut 4 bases from V and 3 bases from J; bases unmatched to any gene: 7. This CDR3 has 14 amino acids. Germline V gene lookup returns CDR1 SGHRS and CDR2 YFSETQ. The CDR3 DNA follows: TGCGCCAGCAGCCCCGAAGGACAGGACTACGAGCAGTACTTC. Amino acid sequence: CASSPEGQDYEQYF.

The chain has TRBV28 and TRBJ2-7; 7 nucleotides agree with TRBD1. CDR3 length: 15 amino acids. In germline, CDR1 is MDHEN, CDR2 SYDVKM. V was clipped by 4 bases and J by 0 bases; unmatched bases: 6. DNA for the CDR3: TGTGCCAGCAGTTCAGGGACAGTAAGCTCCTACGAGCAGTACTTC. Translation gives CASSSGTVSSYEQYF.

About this clone: This sample includes further DNA sequences coding for the same CDR3. The genes are TRBV5-4 and TRBJ1-2, with 10 bases that match TRBD1. The CDR3 consists of 13 residues. The germline V gene encodes CDR1 SGHNT and CDR2 YYREEE (reference sequence). After removal of 5 bases from V and 4 bases from J, the junction contained 2 bases not matched to a gene. As DNA, the CDR3 is TGTGCCAGCAGGCGGACAGGGGGCTATGGCTACACCTTC. It is translated as CASRRTGGYGYTF.

V is TRBV6-1 and J is TRBJ1-5; 7 bases match TRBD1. The CDR3 has 15 residues. J was trimmed by 2 bases and V by 2 bases; bases with no gene match: 3. The germline CDR1 and CDR2 sequences are MNHNS and SASEGT. CDR3 sequence (DNA): TGTGCCAGCAGTGAAACCGGGACAGGCAATCAGCCCCAGCATTTT. It translates to CASSETGTGNQPQHF.

This chain connects TRBV9 to TRBJ2-7; the match to TRBD2 covers 10 bases. Trimming cost V 4 bases and J 9 bases; bases outside gene matches: 16. The CDR3 consists of 16 residues. Germline V lookup: CDR1 SGDLS, CDR2 YYNGEE. CDR3 residues: CASSSSGSPGFGGQYF. In nucleotides, the CDR3 is TGTGCCAGCAGCTCTAGCGGGAGCCCTGGGTTTGGCGGGCAGTACTTC.

This chain connects TRBV28 to TRBJ2-1; TRBD2 might be the D (5 bases). CDR1 MDHEN and CDR2 SYDVKM come from the germline V gene. The CDR3 extends over 15 amino acids. Trimming left V 3 bases short and J 0 bases short, with 9 bases between. The CDR3 region is CASSFSGSSYNEQFF. As DNA, the CDR3 is TGTGCCAGCAGTTTTAGTGGGAGCTCCTACAATGAGCAGTTCTTC.

Points on this clone: An end of the junction differs from the germline gene, which may be a read error. V usage is TRBV7-7 and J usage is TRBJ1-5; TRBD1 agrees at 12 bases. Germline values: CDR1 SSHAT, CDR2 FNYEAQ (reference sequence). The CDR3 extends over 19 amino acids. The CDR3 is CASSPRGTGGVYSNQPQHF. The CDR3 coding sequence is TGTGCTAGCAGCCCCCGAGGGACAGGGGGCGTTTATAGCAATCAGCCCCAGCATTTT. Variable domain in full (rest from reference TRBV7-7 and TRBJ1-5): GAGVSQSPRYKVTKRGQDVTLRCDPISSHATLYWYQQALGQGPEFLTYFNYEAQPDKSGLPSDRFSAERPEGSISTLTIQRTEQRDSAMYRCASSPRGTGGVYSNQPQHFGDGTRLSIL.

The J gene is TRBJ2-3, the V gene TRBV14, with D perhaps matching TRBD2 (6 bases). CDR1 is SGHDN and CDR2 is FVKESK in the germline V gene. V lost 8 bases to trimming and J lost 3 bases, with 18 bases between them. The CDR3 sequence is 15 residues long. CDR3 bases: TGTGCCAGCTCCCCCCCTGGCGGGATGACAGATACGCAGTATTTT. Amino acids: CASSPPGGMTDTQYF.

The chain uses TRBV4-1 and TRBJ2-3; 7 nucleotides line up with TRBD1. The CDR3 loop spans 13 amino acids. Trimming cost V 4 bases and J 3 bases; bases outside gene matches: 1. Germline assignment: CDR1 MGHRA and CDR2 YSYEKL. CDR3 coding DNA: TGCGCCAGCAGCCCGGACAGGACAGATACGCAGTATTTT. The encoded protein is CASSPDRTDTQYF.